The source of this T cell receptor beta chain is a study of blood T cell repertoires in COVID-19. Study background: The cDNA or gDNA used as material had been derived from T cells, B-cell-depleted T cells, or PBMCs.

The repertoire was sequenced with immunoSEQ multiplex PCR; TCRdb's copy has only in-frame clones and lacks some. The sample includes over 150,000 clones, about 90% of them seen just once. The length of the CDR3 is 15 residues. Germline trimming cut 4 bases from V and 6 bases from J; bases unmatched to any gene: 4. Germline V gene data show CDR1 as LGHDT and CDR2 as YNNKEL (reference sequence). The receptor comes from a man aged 45-60 years with acute or convalescent COVID-19. Sequenced: peripheral blood. The chain carries TRBV3-1 (or the pseudogene TRBV3-2) and TRBJ2-1; 12 positions match TRBD2. The CDR3, as DNA: TGTGCCAGCAGCCGGACTAGCGGGATGGTCAATGAGCAGTTCTTC. Translation gives CASSRTSGMVNEQFF.